This T cell receptor (beta chain) was found in a study of OX40 agonist ivuxolimab in advanced cancers. The overall study: Checkpoint inhibitors had been given previously to around 38% of patients.

The data were produced by immunoSEQ multiplex PCR, yet TCRdb's version contains in-frame clones alone and is incomplete. The sample has tens of thousands of clones; approximately 93% are singletons. Germline assignment: CDR1 LNHNV and CDR2 YYDKDF (reference sequence). Trimming shortened V by 0 bases and J by 1 base, and 7 bases separated the two germline ends. The length of the CDR3 is 15 residues. The source of this sequence is an adult with an advanced solid tumor such as melanoma, head and neck, liver or kidney cancer. The rearrangement links TRBV15 to TRBJ1-5; D is ambiguous. The sequenced sample was CD4+ or CD8+ T cells sorted from blood, obtained in a trial of the OX40 agonist ivuxolimab. In DNA, the CDR3 is TGTGCCACCAGCAGAGAGGCAGCCAGCAATCAGCCCCAGCATTTT. Residues: CATSREAASNQPQHF.